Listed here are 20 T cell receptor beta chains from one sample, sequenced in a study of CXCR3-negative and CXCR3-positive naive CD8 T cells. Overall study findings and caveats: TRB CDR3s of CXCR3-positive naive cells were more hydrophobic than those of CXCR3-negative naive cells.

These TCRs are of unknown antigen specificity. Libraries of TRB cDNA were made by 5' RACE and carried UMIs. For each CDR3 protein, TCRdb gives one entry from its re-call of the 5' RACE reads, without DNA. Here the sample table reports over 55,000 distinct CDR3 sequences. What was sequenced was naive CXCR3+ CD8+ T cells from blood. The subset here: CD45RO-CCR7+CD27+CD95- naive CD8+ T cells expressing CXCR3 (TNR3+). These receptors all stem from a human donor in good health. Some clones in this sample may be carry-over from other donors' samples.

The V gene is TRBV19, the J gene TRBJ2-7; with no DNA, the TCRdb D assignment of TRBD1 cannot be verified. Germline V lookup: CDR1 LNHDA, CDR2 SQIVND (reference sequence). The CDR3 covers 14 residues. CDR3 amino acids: CASTRPGFEDEQYF.

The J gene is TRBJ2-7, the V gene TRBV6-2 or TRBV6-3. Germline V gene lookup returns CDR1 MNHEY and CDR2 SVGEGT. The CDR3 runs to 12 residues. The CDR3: CASSYVAYEQYF.

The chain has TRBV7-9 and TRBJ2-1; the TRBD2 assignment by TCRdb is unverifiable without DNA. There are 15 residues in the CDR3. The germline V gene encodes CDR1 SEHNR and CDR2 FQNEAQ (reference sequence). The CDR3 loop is CASSTLAGNYNEQFF.

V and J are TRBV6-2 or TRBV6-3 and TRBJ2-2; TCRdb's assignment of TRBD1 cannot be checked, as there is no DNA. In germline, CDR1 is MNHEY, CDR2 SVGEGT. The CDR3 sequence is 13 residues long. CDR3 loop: CASSPTPPGELFF.

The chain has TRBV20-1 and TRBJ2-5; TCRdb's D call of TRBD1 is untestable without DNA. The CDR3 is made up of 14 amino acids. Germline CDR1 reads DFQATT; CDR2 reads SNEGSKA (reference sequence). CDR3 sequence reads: CSARASQGSETQYF.

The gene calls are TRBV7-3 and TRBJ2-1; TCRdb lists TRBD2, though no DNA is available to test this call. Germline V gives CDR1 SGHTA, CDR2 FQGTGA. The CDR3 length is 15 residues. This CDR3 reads CASSQLAGVGIEQFF.

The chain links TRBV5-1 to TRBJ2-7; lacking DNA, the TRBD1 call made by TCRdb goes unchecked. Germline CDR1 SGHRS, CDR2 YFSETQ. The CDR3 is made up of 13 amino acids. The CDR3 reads CASSLAGGDEQYF.

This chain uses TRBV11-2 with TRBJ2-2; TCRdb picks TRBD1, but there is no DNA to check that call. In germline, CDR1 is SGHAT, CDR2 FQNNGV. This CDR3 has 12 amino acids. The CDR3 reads CASSWGRRGLFF.

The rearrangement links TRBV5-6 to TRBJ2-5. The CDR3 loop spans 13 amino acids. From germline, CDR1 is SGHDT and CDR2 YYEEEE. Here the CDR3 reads CASSRRTEETQYF.

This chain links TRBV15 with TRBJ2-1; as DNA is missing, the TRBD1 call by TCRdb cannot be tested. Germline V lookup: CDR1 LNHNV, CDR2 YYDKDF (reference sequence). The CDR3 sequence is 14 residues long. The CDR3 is CATSAGRGPNEQFF.

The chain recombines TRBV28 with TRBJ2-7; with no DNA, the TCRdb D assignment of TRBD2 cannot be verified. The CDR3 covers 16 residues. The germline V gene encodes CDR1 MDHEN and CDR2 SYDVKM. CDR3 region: CASSLWTSGETYEQYF.

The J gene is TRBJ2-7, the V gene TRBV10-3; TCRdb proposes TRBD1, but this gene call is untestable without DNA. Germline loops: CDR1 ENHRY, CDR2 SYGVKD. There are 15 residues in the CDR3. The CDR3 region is CAISEGDSFYYEQYF.

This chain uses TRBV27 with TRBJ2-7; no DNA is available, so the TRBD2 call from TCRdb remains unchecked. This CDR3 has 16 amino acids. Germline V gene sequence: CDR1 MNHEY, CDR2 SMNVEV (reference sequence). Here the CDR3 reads CASSHSGLRNSYEQYF.

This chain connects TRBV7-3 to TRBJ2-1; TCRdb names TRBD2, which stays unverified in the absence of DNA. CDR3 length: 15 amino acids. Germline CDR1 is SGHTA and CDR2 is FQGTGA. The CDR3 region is CASSSAAGAYNEQFF.

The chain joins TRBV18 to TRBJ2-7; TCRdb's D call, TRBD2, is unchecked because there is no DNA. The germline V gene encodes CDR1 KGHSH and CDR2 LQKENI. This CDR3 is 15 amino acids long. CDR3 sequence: CASSPGAYSPNEQYF.

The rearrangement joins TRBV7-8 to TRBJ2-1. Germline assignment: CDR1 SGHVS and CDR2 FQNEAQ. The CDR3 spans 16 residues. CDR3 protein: CASSPPIAYVYNEQFF.

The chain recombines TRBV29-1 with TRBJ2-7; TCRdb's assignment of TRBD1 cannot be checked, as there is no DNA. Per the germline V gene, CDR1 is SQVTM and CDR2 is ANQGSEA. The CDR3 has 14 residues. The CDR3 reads CSVEDSGTGYEQYF.

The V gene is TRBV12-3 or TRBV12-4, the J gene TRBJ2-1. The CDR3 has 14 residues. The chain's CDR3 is CASSLGSVYNEQFF.

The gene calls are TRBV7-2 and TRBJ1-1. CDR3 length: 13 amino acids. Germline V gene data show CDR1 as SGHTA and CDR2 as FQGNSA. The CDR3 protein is CASSLSVGGEAFF.

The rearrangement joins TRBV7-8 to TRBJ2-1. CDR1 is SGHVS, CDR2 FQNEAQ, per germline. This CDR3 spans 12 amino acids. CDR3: CASSPDHNEQFF.